The present T cell receptor (beta chain) was sequenced within a study of PD-1 blockade in classical Hodgkin lymphoma. The CDR3 totals 16 residues. J lost 4 bases, V lost 5 bases, and 5 bases had no gene match. The germline V gene encodes CDR1 KGHSH and CDR2 LQKENI. As for time point: cycle 4 day 1 (C4D1), after 5 to 7 weeks of nivolumab. The patients all showed relapse after autologous stem cell transplantation, while their brentuximab vedotin exposure varied. The sample holds one count of this clone. The protocol was immunoSEQ multiplex PCR, while the TCRdb copy is restricted to in-frame clones and leaves out a portion. The sample yields approximately 30,000 clones, around 80% seen once.

This rearrangement joins TRBV18 to TRBJ1-4, with 12 bases aligning to TRBD1. The source of this sequence is a human donor with classical Hodgkin lymphoma. This specimen was peripheral blood mononuclear cells (PBMCs), taken before the fourth cycle of nivolumab. This chain's CDR3 is CASSTGTGGFNEKLFF. The CDR3 region has the DNA TGTGCCAGCTCAACCGGGACAGGGGGCTTTAATGAAAAACTGTTTTTT.